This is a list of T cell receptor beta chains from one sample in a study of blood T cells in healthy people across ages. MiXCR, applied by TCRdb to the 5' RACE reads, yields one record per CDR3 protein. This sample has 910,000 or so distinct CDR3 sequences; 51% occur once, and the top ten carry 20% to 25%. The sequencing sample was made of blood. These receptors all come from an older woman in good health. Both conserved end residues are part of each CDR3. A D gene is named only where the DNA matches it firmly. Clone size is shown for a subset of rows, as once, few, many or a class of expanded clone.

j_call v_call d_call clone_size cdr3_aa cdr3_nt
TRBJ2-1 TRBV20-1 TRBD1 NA CSATYRGLVEMGYNEQFF TGCAGTGCGACCTACAGGGGATTAGTGGAAATGGGGTACAATGAGCAGTTCTTC
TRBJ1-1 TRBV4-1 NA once CASSQVGVGNIEAFF TGCGCCAGCAGCCAAGTAGGCGTCGGGAACATTGAAGCTTTCTTT
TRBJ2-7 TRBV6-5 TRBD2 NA CASQSGSFSHEQYF TGTGCCAGCCAAAGCGGGAGTTTTTCCCACGAGCAGTACTTC
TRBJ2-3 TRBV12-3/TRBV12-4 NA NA CASSCLEADTQYF TGTGCCAGCAGTTGCTTGGAGGCAGATACGCAGTATTTT
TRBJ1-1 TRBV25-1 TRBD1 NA CASSKTGYVTEAFF TGTGCCAGCAGTAAGACAGGGTATGTCACTGAAGCTTTCTTT
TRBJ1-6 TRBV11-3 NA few CASITSPLHF TGTGCCAGCATAACGTCACCCCTCCACTTT
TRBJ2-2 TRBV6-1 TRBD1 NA CASSTGGPGELFF TGTGCCAGCAGTACAGGGGGCCCCGGGGAGCTGTTTTTT
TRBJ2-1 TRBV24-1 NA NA CATSDLGTSSYNEQFF TGTGCCACCAGCGACTTGGGTACTAGCTCCTACAATGAGCAGTTCTTC
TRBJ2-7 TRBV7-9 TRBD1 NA CASSSGTGTHSYEQYF TGTGCCAGCAGCTCCGGGACAGGGACTCACTCCTACGAGCAGTACTTC
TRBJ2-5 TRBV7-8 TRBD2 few CASSLVRVLAGNTIQETQYF TGTGCCAGCAGCTTAGTCCGGGTACTAGCGGGGAATACCATCCAAGAGACCCAGTACTTC
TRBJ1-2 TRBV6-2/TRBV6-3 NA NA CASSYSADYGYTF TGTGCCAGCAGTTACTCGGCAGACTATGGCTACACCTTC
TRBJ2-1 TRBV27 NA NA CASTRDANNEQFF TGTGCCAGCACACGGGACGCTAACAATGAGCAGTTCTTC
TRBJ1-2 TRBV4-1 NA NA CASSQDRGPSGSYTF TGCGCCAGCAGCCAAGATCGAGGACCGTCCGGGAGCTACACCTTC
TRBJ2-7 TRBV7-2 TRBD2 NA CASSFGYREGPYEQYF TGTGCCAGCAGCTTCGGTTACCGGGAGGGCCCCTACGAGCAGTACTTC
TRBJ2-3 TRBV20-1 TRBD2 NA CSARWTSGYTDTQYF TGCAGTGCTAGGTGGACTAGCGGCTACACAGATACGCAGTATTTT
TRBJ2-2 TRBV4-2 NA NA CASSGQGVAGIAGELFF TGTGCCAGCAGCGGGCAGGGTGTAGCCGGGATAGCCGGGGAGCTGTTTTTT
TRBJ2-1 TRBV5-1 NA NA CASGVAGVYNEQFF TGCGCCAGCGGTGTGGCAGGTGTGTACAATGAGCAGTTCTTC
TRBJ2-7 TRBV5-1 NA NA CASSLSEGYEQYF TGCGCCAGCAGCTTGTCGGAGGGTTACGAGCAGTACTTC
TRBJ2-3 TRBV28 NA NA CASSLLGERDTQYF TGTGCCAGCAGTTTGTTGGGGGAGCGAGATACGCAGTATTTT
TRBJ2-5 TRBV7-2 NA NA CASANPSAPRRETQYF TGTGCCAGCGCAAACCCCAGCGCCCCGAGACGGGAGACCCAGTACTTC
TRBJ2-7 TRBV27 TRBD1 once CASRTGRPYEQYF TGTGCCAGCAGGACAGGGCGACCCTACGAGCAGTACTTC
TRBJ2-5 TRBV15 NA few CATSREVTGEETQYF TGTGCCACCAGCAGAGAGGTAACGGGAGAAGAGACCCAGTACTTC
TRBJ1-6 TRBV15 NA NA CVIHIGYNSPLHF TGTGTGATCCACATCGGTTATAATTCACCCCTCCACTTT
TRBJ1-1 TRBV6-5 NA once CASRRDNTEAFF TGTGCCAGCAGAAGGGACAACACTGAAGCTTTCTTT
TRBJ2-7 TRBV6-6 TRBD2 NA CASSNSGSRYEQYF TGTGCCAGCAGCAACAGCGGGAGTAGATACGAGCAGTACTTC
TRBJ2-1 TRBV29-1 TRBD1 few CSAAPTGGNEQFF TGCAGCGCGGCCCCTACAGGGGGCAATGAGCAGTTCTTC
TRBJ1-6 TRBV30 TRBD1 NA CAWSTGQNSPLHF TGTGCCTGGAGTACGGGACAGAATTCACCCCTCCACTTT
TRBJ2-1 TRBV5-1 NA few CASSVGSSYNEQFF TGTGCCAGCAGCGTAGGGAGCTCCTACAATGAGCAGTTCTTC
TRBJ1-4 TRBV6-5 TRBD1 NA CASSRDPGQVFEKLFF TGTGCCAGCAGTCGAGATCCGGGACAGGTCTTTGAAAAACTGTTTTTT
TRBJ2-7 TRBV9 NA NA CASSGGTGAVPYEQYF TGTGCCAGCAGCGGAGGGACCGGAGCCGTCCCCTACGAGCAGTACTTC
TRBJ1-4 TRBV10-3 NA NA CAISERESEKLFF TGTGCCATCAGTGAGAGGGAAAGCGAAAAACTGTTTTTT
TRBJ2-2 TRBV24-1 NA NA CATSATRDTGELFF TGTGCCACCAGTGCAACAAGGGACACCGGGGAGCTGTTTTTT
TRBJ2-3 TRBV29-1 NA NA CSVLDLREDTQYF TGCAGCGTTCTGGATCTAAGGGAAGATACGCAGTATTTT
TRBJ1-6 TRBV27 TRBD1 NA CASKTDRDFSPLHF TGTGCCAGCAAGACAGACAGGGACTTTTCACCCCTCCACTTT
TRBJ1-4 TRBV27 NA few CASAFGIGEKLFF TGTGCCAGCGCCTTCGGTATTGGGGAAAAACTGTTTTTT
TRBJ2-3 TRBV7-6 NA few CASSLARIPTDTQYF TGTGCCAGCAGCTTAGCCCGTATACCGACAGATACGCAGTATTTT
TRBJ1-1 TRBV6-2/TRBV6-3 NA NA CASSSTRQDPRETEAFF TGTGCCAGCAGTTCGACCAGACAGGACCCGAGGGAGACTGAAGCTTTCTTT
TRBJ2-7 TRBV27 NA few CASSLGLQVHEQYF TGTGCCAGCAGTTTAGGCCTACAGGTCCACGAGCAGTACTTC
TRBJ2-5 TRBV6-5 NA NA CASRLGWVGIQETQYF TGTGCCAGCAGGCTAGGTTGGGTAGGGATACAAGAGACCCAGTACTTC
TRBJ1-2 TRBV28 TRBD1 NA CASSPAGGESYGYTF TGTGCCAGCAGTCCCGCAGGGGGCGAGTCCTATGGCTACACCTTC